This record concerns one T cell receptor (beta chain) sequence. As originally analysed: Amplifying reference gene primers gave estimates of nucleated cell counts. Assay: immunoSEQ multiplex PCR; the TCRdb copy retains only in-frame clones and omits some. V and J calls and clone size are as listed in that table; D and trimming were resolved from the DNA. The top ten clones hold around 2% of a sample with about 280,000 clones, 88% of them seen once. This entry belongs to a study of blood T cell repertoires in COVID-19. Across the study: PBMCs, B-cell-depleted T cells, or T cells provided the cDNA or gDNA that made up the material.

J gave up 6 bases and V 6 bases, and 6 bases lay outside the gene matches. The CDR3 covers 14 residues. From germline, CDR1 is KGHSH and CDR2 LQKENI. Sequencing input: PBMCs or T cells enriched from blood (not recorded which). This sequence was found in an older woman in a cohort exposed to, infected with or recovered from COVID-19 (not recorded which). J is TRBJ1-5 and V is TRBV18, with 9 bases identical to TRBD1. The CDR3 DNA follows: TGTGCCAGCTCTCCAGGGACAGGGCCTCAGCCCCAGCATTTT. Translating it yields CASSPGTGPQPQHF. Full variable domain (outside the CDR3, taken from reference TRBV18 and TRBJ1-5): NAGVMQNPRHLVRRRGQEARLRCSPMKGHSHVYWYRQLPEEGLKFMVYLQKENIIDESGMPKERFSAEFPKEGPSILRIQQVVRGDSAAYFCASSPGTGPQPQHFGDGTRLSIL.